A single sample gave rise to the 30 T cell receptor beta chains below, sequenced in a study of regulatory T cells in long-lasting Graves disease. Arm-PCR of CDR3 regions and iRepertoire HTBI primers were the basis on which TCR beta libraries were built. TCRdb re-derived calls from the multiplex PCR reads in MiXCR, one entry per CDR3 protein. The table has roughly 380,000 distinct CDR3 sequences, 16% seen once. The time point here: newly diagnosed GD, antithyroid drugs for less than 3 months. There was RNA extracted from PBMCs, and the TCR library was made from it. The data were also submitted as part of a second study, on T cells in Graves' hyperthyroidism and ophthalmopathy.

The sequencing used peripheral blood mononuclear cells (PBMCs), collected at new diagnosis, from a patient treated with antithyroid drugs. Every receptor here comes from a man aged 35 to 55 with Graves disease.

This clonotype has only one observation. The chain joins TRBV9 to TRBJ1-1; tentatively, D is TRBD1 (5 bases). V was trimmed by 0 bases and J by 2 bases, leaving 8 bases between them. Looked up from germline, CDR1 is SGDLS and CDR2 is YYNGEE. This CDR3 comprises 14 residues. Here the CDR3 DNA reads TGTGCCAGCAGCGTAGCGGGGCACAACACTGAAGCTTTCTTT. Its protein product is CASSVAGHNTEAFF.

The rearrangement uses TRBV7-3 and TRBJ2-7; TRBD1 is a possible D gene (6 bases). CDR3 length equals 14 residues. Trimming removed 5 bases from V and 3 bases from J, with 14 bases in between. The germline gives CDR1 SGHTA, CDR2 FQGTGA. CDR3 amino acids: CASSHTTGRYEQYF. CDR3 nucleotide sequence: TGTGCCAGCAGCCACACGACAGGACGCTACGAGCAGTACTTC.

This clonotype was seen repeatedly, ten times or more. The chain joins TRBV20-1 to TRBJ1-5; 7 bases map to TRBD1. The V segment lost 3 bases and the J segment 3 bases; nucleotides outside the gene matches: 8. There are 15 residues in the CDR3. Germline values: CDR1 DFQATT, CDR2 SNEGSKA (reference sequence). CDR3 in DNA: TGCAGTGCTAGCGGGGGGACAGCTTTCAATCAGCCCCAGCATTTT. Translating gives CSASGGTAFNQPQHF.

This clonotype was picked up many times. The chain uses TRBV28 and TRBJ1-5, with unresolved D. The CDR3 runs to 16 residues. V shed 3 bases and J shed 0 bases, with 12 bases lying between them. In germline, CDR1 is MDHEN, CDR2 SYDVKM. The CDR3 loop reads CASSLGLGSSNQPQHF. CDR3 DNA sequence: TGTGCCAGCAGTTTGGGTCTGGGGAGTAGCAATCAGCCCCAGCATTTT.

In its sample, this clonotype was seen many times. The chain joins TRBV2 to TRBJ2-3, with a tentative D call TRBD1 (5 bases). The V end was cut by 5 bases, the J end by 5 bases, with 14 bases between. The CDR3 is 14 amino acids. CDR1 SNHLY and CDR2 FYNNEI come from the germline V gene. The CDR3 protein is CASSSSGRGDTQYF. The CDR3 bases are TGTGCCAGCAGTTCATCAGGGCGTGGAGATACGCAGTATTTT.

This clonotype was observed many times. The gene calls are TRBV12-3 or TRBV12-4 and TRBJ1-2; D gene unclear. V was trimmed by 6 bases and J by 4 bases, leaving 15 bases between them. CDR3 length equals 14 residues. DNA of the CDR3: TGTGCCAGCAGCGCCTACCGAGCGTCCTATGGCTACACCTTC. Its protein product is CASSAYRASYGYTF.

This clonotype was seen repeatedly, ten times or more. The chain combines TRBV7-2 with TRBJ2-3; D may be TRBD1 or TRBD2 (6 bases each). Looked up from germline, CDR1 is SGHTA and CDR2 is FQGNSA. Trimming removed 0 bases from V and 6 bases from J, with 13 bases in between. The CDR3 contains 15 residues. CDR3 sequence (DNA): TGTGCCAGCAGCTTAGCGGTGGGGGGCGGCGATACGCAGTATTTT. This sequence encodes CASSLAVGGGDTQYF. The full variable domain, rest sourced from reference TRBV7-2 and TRBJ2-3, is GAGVSQSPSNKVTEKGKDVELRCDPISGHTALYWYRQSLGQGLEFLIYFQGNSAPDKSGLPSDRFSAERTGGSVSTLTIQRTQQEDSAVYLCASSLAVGGGDTQYFGPGTRLTVL.

The table lists this clonotype with many counts. V and J are TRBV30 and TRBJ2-3; 7 positions match TRBD1. Germline V gene data show CDR1 as GTSNPN and CDR2 as SVGIG (reference sequence). The CDR3 length is 14 residues. J gave up 4 bases and V 4 bases, and 8 bases lay outside the gene matches. This CDR3 is CAWIEGGESDTQYF. CDR3 nucleotides: TGTGCCTGGATAGAAGGGGGCGAGTCAGATACGCAGTATTTT.

Written as DNA, the CDR3 is TGTGCCAGCACTCAAGGGACTGAGCAGTTCTTC. Its translation is CASTQGTEQFF. This chain uses TRBV12-3 or TRBV12-4 with TRBJ2-1; D may be TRBD1 or TRBD2 (5 bases each). V was cut by 7 bases and J by 9 bases, with 10 bases left in between. This CDR3 region has 11 residues.

The sample holds a few counts of this clonotype. The chain is built from TRBV7-3 and TRBJ2-1, with a weak D call TRBD2 (7 bases). The CDR3 extends over 16 amino acids. From germline, CDR1 is SGHTA and CDR2 FQGTGA. V was shortened by 0 bases and J by 8 bases, with 17 bases between the two germline ends. DNA of the CDR3: TGTGCCAGCAGCTTAACGGGCGGTGGGGGGGCCCATGAGCAGTTCTTC. Translating it yields CASSLTGGGGAHEQFF.

This clonotype occurred many times. V gene TRBV11-3 combines with J gene TRBJ2-7, with a tentative D call TRBD1 (6 bases). The CDR3 loop spans 15 amino acids. V was clipped by 4 bases and J by 2 bases, with 15 bases between them. Germline lookup yields CDR1 SGHNT and CDR2 YENEEA. CDR3 region: CASSSPPGAPYEQYF. CDR3 DNA: TGTGCCAGCAGCTCACCCCCAGGGGCTCCCTACGAGCAGTACTTC. Combining the CDR3 with reference TRBV11-3 and TRBJ2-7 gives the whole variable domain EAGVVQSPRYKIIEKKQPVAFWCNPISGHNTLYWYLQNLGQGPELLIRYENEEAVDDSQLPKDRFSAERLKGVDSTLKIQPAELGDSAVYLCASSSPPGAPYEQYFGPGTRLTVT.

This clonotype was found a few times. This chain's CDR3 is CASSQDGQREAFF. The CDR3 DNA follows: TGTGCCAGCAGCCAAGATGGGCAGCGCGAAGCTTTCTTT. The chain recombines TRBV4-2 with TRBJ1-1; D is unclear. There are 13 residues in the CDR3. Germline V lookup: CDR1 LGHNA, CDR2 YNFKEQ. Trimming stripped 0 bases from V and 8 bases from J, with 10 bases between.

This clonotype was counted many times. The chain recombines TRBV29-1 with TRBJ1-1; no clear D gene. The V gene's germline CDR1 is SQVTM and CDR2 ANQGSEA. The CDR3 covers 11 residues. Trimming removed 4 bases from V and 4 bases from J, with 7 bases in between. CDR3 amino acids: CSVVWGTEAFF. The CDR3 coding sequence is TGCAGCGTTGTCTGGGGCACTGAAGCTTTCTTT.

V usage is TRBV7-9 and J usage is TRBJ2-7; D assignment may be TRBD1 or TRBD2 (5 bases each). Germline V gene sequence: CDR1 SEHNR, CDR2 FQNEAQ (reference sequence). The CDR3 totals 12 residues. Trimming took off 11 bases at V and 2 bases at J, with 13 bases between the two ends. In nucleotides, the CDR3 is TGTGCCGCCGGGACGTACCCCTACGAGCAGTACTTC. Its translation is CAAGTYPYEQYF.

This clonotype was counted a few times. The J gene is TRBJ2-7, the V gene TRBV30; a weak D match, TRBD1 (6 bases). V was shortened by 4 bases and J by 2 bases, with 15 bases between the two germline ends. The CDR3 loop spans 14 amino acids. CDR1 and CDR2 (germline): GTSNPN, SVGIG (reference sequence). The DNA of the CDR3 is TGTGCCTGGACCCGGCAGGGGAGAACCTACGAGCAGTACTTC. It is translated as CAWTRQGRTYEQYF.

This clonotype occurred many times. V usage is TRBV7-2 and J usage is TRBJ2-2, with a tentative D call TRBD1 (5 bases). This CDR3 contains 13 residues. The germline V gene encodes CDR1 SGHTA and CDR2 FQGNSA. V was pared by 10 bases and J by 4 bases, with 13 bases between. This CDR3 reads CATRAGLTGELFF. The CDR3 nucleotides read TGTGCCACCCGGGCAGGGCTCACCGGGGAGCTGTTTTTT.

The chain employs TRBV7-6 and TRBJ2-5; no clear D gene. With the DNA end fitting TRBJ2-1 better, the J assignment may be wrong. CDR1 is SGHVS and CDR2 is FNYEAQ in the germline V gene. CDR3 length equals 15 residues. The CDR3 DNA follows: TGTGCCAGCAGCTCCCTAATGTTCGATTACAATGAGCAGTTCTTC. It encodes CASSSLMFDYNEQFF.

This clonotype was seen a handful of times. The chain links TRBV6-1 to TRBJ1-2, with a weak D call TRBD1 (5 bases). Between the trimmed V and J ends, which lost 5 bases and 2 bases, there was a span of 12 bases. The germline V gene encodes CDR1 MNHNS and CDR2 SASEGT. The CDR3 consists of 14 residues. The CDR3 region has the DNA TGTGCCAGCAGTAATCCCGGGACGAACTATGGCTACACCTTC. It yields the protein CASSNPGTNYGYTF.

This clonotype was detected only a few times. J is TRBJ1-5 and V is TRBV20-1; 9 nucleotides agree with TRBD1. This CDR3 has 14 residues. Trimming took 0 bases from V and 6 from J; bases not matched to a gene: 3. The germline CDR1 and CDR2 sequences are DFQATT and SNEGSKA (reference sequence). Here the CDR3 reads CSARDHRGLQPQHF. Here the CDR3 DNA reads TGCAGTGCTAGAGATCACAGGGGGCTTCAGCCCCAGCATTTT.

This clonotype was counted at least ten times. The J gene is TRBJ1-1, the V gene TRBV6-2 or TRBV6-3; TRBD1 matches 10 bases. The CDR3 length is 17 residues. Germline-derived CDR1 and CDR2 are MNHEY and SVGEGT. V was pared by 2 bases and J by 1 base, with 7 bases of the junction left unmatched. CDR3 amino acids: CASSYPGTGVRNTEAFF. The CDR3 DNA reads TGTGCCAGCAGTTACCCAGGGACAGGGGTAAGGAACACTGAAGCTTTCTTT.

Many counts were recorded for this clonotype. This rearrangement joins TRBV5-1 to TRBJ2-3; D unclear. CDR1 and CDR2 from the germline V gene are SGHRS and YFSETQ. The CDR3 has 14 amino acids. Deletions cut 2 bases from V and 4 bases from J, with 11 bases between. The CDR3 reads CASSFGQTPDTQYF. Here the CDR3 DNA reads TGCGCCAGCAGCTTCGGGCAGACGCCAGATACGCAGTATTTT.

The chain couples TRBV4-1 to TRBJ2-7; D not resolved. Germline V gene data show CDR1 as MGHRA and CDR2 as YSYEKL. The CDR3 is 13 residues long. The V and J ends lost 4 bases and 1 base respectively, with 8 bases between them. Written as DNA, the CDR3 is TGCGCCAGCAGCCGCATCGGGTCCTACGAGCAGTACTTC. This encodes CASSRIGSYEQYF.

Worth noting for this clonotype: This clone may be a read error of a much larger clone one base away. The chain links TRBV3-1 to TRBJ2-2, with TRBD1 matching 9 bases. CDR3 length: 16 amino acids. Germline values: CDR1 LGHDT, CDR2 YNNKEL (reference sequence). V trimming: 4 bases; J trimming: 0 bases; junction bases outside the gene matches: 3. The CDR3 DNA is TGTGCCAGCAGCCGTACAGGGGGCCCGAACACCGGGGAGCTGTTTTTT. Translated, it gives CASSRTGGPNTGELFF.

This clonotype appeared many times. The chain links TRBV27 to TRBJ2-2, with 8 bases fitting TRBD1. With 4 bases clipped from V and 5 bases from J, the junction kept 6 bases outside the gene matches. The CDR3 loop spans 15 amino acids. Germline V gives CDR1 MNHEY, CDR2 SMNVEV (reference sequence). The CDR3 spells CASSSRQGITGELFF. The CDR3, as DNA: TGTGCCAGCAGTTCGAGACAGGGGATAACCGGGGAGCTGTTTTTT.

This clonotype was detected many times. The chain recombines TRBV20-1 with TRBJ1-6; D is unresolved. Germline V gene sequence: CDR1 DFQATT, CDR2 SNEGSKA (reference sequence). V gave up 3 bases and J gave up 0 bases, with 6 bases separating them. CDR3 size: 14 residues. The CDR3 nucleotides read TGCAGTGCTAGGCGGCTCTCCTATAATTCACCCCTCCACTTT. Translated, it gives CSARRLSYNSPLHF.

This chain joins TRBV19 and TRBJ2-1; D uncertain. Per germline, CDR1 LNHDA and CDR2 SQIVND (reference sequence). This CDR3 has 12 amino acids. The V gene lost 2 bases and the J gene lost 4 bases, with 3 bases spanning the gap. CDR3 in DNA: TGTGCCAGTAGTATAAGGTACAATGAGCAGTTCTTC. It codes for CASSIRYNEQFF.

This clonotype was detected ten times or more. The V and J genes are TRBV7-3 and TRBJ2-7; 7 nucleotides align to TRBD1. The CDR3 is 14 amino acids. Trimming cost V 2 bases and J 5 bases; bases outside gene matches: 6. Germline V lookup: CDR1 SGHTA, CDR2 FQGTGA. The CDR3 region has the DNA TGTGCCAGCAGCTTAGATAAGGGGGCGGACGAGCAGTACTTC. Translated, it gives CASSLDKGADEQYF.

This chain connects TRBV6-1 to TRBJ2-7, with D perhaps assigned TRBD1 or TRBD2 (6 bases each). Germline V gene sequence: CDR1 MNHNS, CDR2 SASEGT. The CDR3 is made up of 13 amino acids. Trimming shortened V by 7 bases and J by 4 bases, and 14 bases separated the two germline ends. The CDR3: CASTEGVYYEQYF. The CDR3 coding sequence is TGTGCCAGCACGGAGGGGGTTTATTACGAGCAGTACTTC.

This clonotype was recorded many times. The rearrangement uses TRBV18 and TRBJ1-6; a weak D match, TRBD1 (5 bases). V lost 0 bases, J lost 7 bases, and 10 bases lay in between. The CDR3 runs 15 residues. CDR1 KGHSH and CDR2 LQKENI come from the germline V gene. For the CDR3, the DNA is TGTGCCAGCTCACCACCGCGGCAGGGCAATTCACCCCTCCACTTT. It yields the protein CASSPPRQGNSPLHF.

This clonotype was seen only a few times. The DNA for the CDR3 is TGTGCCAGCAGCCAAAACAACAATGAGCAGTTCTTC. Protein: CASSQNNNEQFF. The V call is TRBV14, the J call TRBJ2-1; D is ambiguous. The V gene's germline CDR1 is SGHDN and CDR2 FVKESK. Trimming stripped 2 bases from V and 5 bases from J, with 4 bases between. This CDR3 is built from 12 residues.